The 20 T cell receptor beta chains below were found in one sample sequenced in a study of human T cells and chemical hapten exposure. Time point reported: pre-sensitization, week 0. The treatment here: therapeutic diphenylcyclopropenone sensitization with weekly scalp DPC. One entry per CDR3 protein results from TCRdb running MiXCR on the RACE reads. The table has under 65,000 distinct CDR3 sequences, 9.4% seen once; the top ten hold more than 13%. Sample: whole blood, taken in connection with sensitization to the hapten diphenylcyclopropenone (DPC). The origin of the receptors is a woman aged 40 to 49 with alopecia areata. Some clones in this sample may be carry-over from other donors' samples.

This clonotype has ten or more counts. The V and J genes are TRBV11-3 and TRBJ2-2; D unclear. This CDR3 has 15 amino acids. V shed 5 bases and J shed 1 base, with 11 bases lying between them. CDR1 SGHNT and CDR2 YENEEA come from the germline V gene. CDR3: CASSPTTGNTGELFF. CDR3 sequence (DNA): TGTGCCAGCAGCCCTACAACGGGGAACACCGGGGAGCTGTTTTTT.

The table lists this clonotype with a few counts. The chain couples TRBV9 to TRBJ1-2; 9 positions match TRBD1. The V gene end was trimmed by 3 bases and the J gene end by 2 bases; junction bases not matched to a gene: 11. This CDR3 has 17 amino acids. Germline CDR1 SGDLS, CDR2 YYNGEE. This CDR3 reads CASSGGDRAVLNYGYTF. As DNA, the CDR3 is TGTGCCAGCAGCGGAGGGGACAGGGCCGTACTAAACTATGGCTACACCTTC.

This clonotype was recorded only once. A much larger clone differs by one base, so this may be a read error. The chain uses TRBV20-1 and TRBJ2-3, with D possibly TRBD1 on 6 matching bases. The CDR3 is 15 residues long. The germline gives CDR1 DFQATT, CDR2 SNEGSKA (reference sequence). V was cut by 6 bases and J by 2 bases, with 18 bases left in between. The CDR3, as DNA: TGCAGTGCGCAACTAGTGGGGGCCCACACAGATACGCAGTATTTT. The encoded protein is CSAQLVGAHTDTQYF.

This clonotype turned up a few times. The chain combines TRBV12-3 or TRBV12-4 with TRBJ2-1, with D maybe TRBD1 (5 bases). The CDR3 covers 14 residues. The V end lost 8 bases, the J end lost 5 bases, and 16 bases lay between the germline ends. The CDR3 sequence: CASAPIREDNEQFF. For the CDR3, the DNA is TGTGCCAGCGCCCCCATCAGGGAAGACAATGAGCAGTTCTTC.

Many counts were recorded for this clonotype. CDR3 sequence (DNA): TGTGCCATCAGTGAAATTGACGGGTCCAATCAGCCCCAGCATTTT. Translated: CAISEIDGSNQPQHF. The chain links TRBV10-3 to TRBJ1-5; D is unclear. Trimming stripped 3 bases from V and 3 bases from J, with 12 bases between. The germline V gene has CDR1 ENHRY and CDR2 SYGVKD. This CDR3 contains 15 residues.

The chain is built from TRBV3-1 and TRBJ1-5; the D is unclear. V lost 0 bases and J 9 bases, leaving 12 bases between the germline ends. The CDR3 extends over 14 amino acids. Germline CDR1 is LGHDT and CDR2 is YNNKEL (reference sequence). The CDR3 DNA follows: TGTGCCAGCAGCCAAGAGGTTCGCGGTACGCCCCAGCATTTT. This translates into CASSQEVRGTPQHF.

The J gene is TRBJ1-6, the V gene TRBV11-1; D not resolved. The CDR3 contains 14 residues. Germline V lookup: CDR1 SGHAT, CDR2 FQDESV (reference sequence). The germline V and J ends were trimmed by 3 bases and 7 bases, with 10 bases remaining between them. The CDR3 region is CASSFNTDNSPLHF. DNA for the CDR3: TGTGCCAGCAGCTTCAACACCGACAATTCACCCCTCCACTTT.

This clonotype was recorded a few times. The rearrangement joins TRBV4-3 to TRBJ2-2; 9 bases agree with TRBD2. The CDR3 runs to 20 residues. The V gene's germline CDR1 is LGHNA and CDR2 YSLEER. V was clipped by 0 bases and J by 2 bases; unmatched bases: 13. The CDR3 protein is CASSQDRVAGDIENTGELFF. CDR3 in DNA: TGCGCCAGCAGCCAAGATAGAGTAGCGGGGGATATAGAAAACACCGGGGAGCTGTTTTTT.

This rearrangement joins TRBV12-3 or TRBV12-4 to TRBJ2-1, with a tentative D call TRBD2 (5 bases). CDR3 size: 14 residues. V dropped 5 bases and J dropped 6 bases, with 14 bases sitting between them. The chain's CDR3 is CASSPRGLLNEQFF. In DNA form, the CDR3 reads TGTGCCAGCAGTCCTCGGGGTTTACTCAATGAGCAGTTCTTC.

This clonotype has a handful of counts. The chain is built from TRBV12-3 or TRBV12-4 and TRBJ1-1; TRBD1 matches 8 bases. With V trimmed by 5 bases and J by 8 bases, 4 bases remained unmatched. The CDR3 consists of 12 residues. CDR3 region: CASSGSGGEAFF. CDR3 bases: TGTGCCAGCAGTGGTTCAGGGGGCGAAGCTTTCTTT.

The V call is TRBV12-3 or TRBV12-4, the J call TRBJ2-5, with D possibly TRBD1 on 5 matching bases. The CDR3 is 15 amino acids. V lost 6 bases to trimming and J lost 4 bases, with 18 bases between them. The CDR3 nucleotides are TGTGCCAGCAGCTCACAGTCCAGAAGGGGAGAGACCCAGTACTTC. It translates to CASSSQSRRGETQYF.

Ten or more counts support this clonotype. This sequence joins TRBV2 and TRBJ1-2; a possible D gene is TRBD1 (5 bases). The CDR3 covers 11 residues. CDR1 is SNHLY, CDR2 FYNNEI, per germline. Trimming removed 9 bases at V and 8 bases at J, with 13 bases between. The CDR3 region has the DNA TGTGCCAGGCAACCCGGGGGGGGCTACACCTTC. As protein: CARQPGGGYTF.

The V call is TRBV12-3 or TRBV12-4, the J call TRBJ2-4, with a weak D call TRBD2 (7 bases). The germline V and J ends were trimmed by 1 base and 8 bases, with 15 bases remaining between them. The CDR3 covers 15 residues. CDR3 amino acids: CASSLVRGGRDIQYF. Written as DNA, the CDR3 is TGTGCCAGCAGTTTAGTCCGCGGGGGCCGGGACATTCAGTACTTC.

This clonotype was seen at least ten times. The chain employs TRBV6-1 and TRBJ2-1, with 8 bases identical to TRBD2. Germline V gives CDR1 MNHNS, CDR2 SASEGT. Trimming cost V 4 bases and J 4 bases; bases outside gene matches: 9. The CDR3 covers 16 residues. The CDR3 loop reads CASSGLSGAPYNEQFF. Here the CDR3 DNA reads TGTGCCAGCAGTGGGCTTAGCGGGGCCCCTTACAATGAGCAGTTCTTC.

This clonotype turned up a few times. This chain uses TRBV20-1 with TRBJ2-3; TRBD2 aligns across 7 bases. Trimming took 3 bases from V and 1 from J; bases not matched to a gene: 10. In germline, CDR1 is DFQATT, CDR2 SNEGSKA (reference sequence). This CDR3 is 16 amino acids long. The CDR3 is CSASEEAGSGTDTQYF. CDR3 coding DNA: TGCAGTGCTAGTGAAGAAGCGGGGTCTGGCACAGATACGCAGTATTTT.

This chain joins TRBV11-2 and TRBJ1-1; D gene unclear. The CDR3 length is 15 residues. Germline CDR1 SGHAT, CDR2 FQNNGV. Trimming cost V 7 bases and J 0 bases, with 15 bases left between them. The CDR3 loop reads CASTKEAGLNTEAFF. The CDR3 DNA sequence: TGTGCCAGCACCAAGGAGGCAGGCTTGAACACTGAAGCTTTCTTT.

This clonotype was recorded many times. The chain is built from TRBV6-5 and TRBJ1-1; D not resolved. This CDR3 region has 14 residues. The germline gives CDR1 MNHEY, CDR2 SVGAGI. Trimming pared 8 bases from V and 0 bases from J, leaving 13 bases between. This CDR3 is CASGASDMNTEAFF. The CDR3 DNA is TGTGCCAGCGGCGCCAGCGATATGAACACTGAAGCTTTCTTT.

This clonotype was picked up a small number of times. J is TRBJ2-1 and V is TRBV11-3; D is possibly TRBD1 (5 bases). This CDR3 region has 14 residues. The V end lost 0 bases, the J end lost 6 bases, and 9 bases lay between the germline ends. CDR1 SGHNT and CDR2 YENEEA come from the germline V gene. The CDR3 DNA sequence: TGTGCCAGCAGCTTAGATCTTGACAGCAATGAGCAGTTCTTC. It yields the protein CASSLDLDSNEQFF.

This chain links TRBV4-1 with TRBJ1-5; D may be TRBD1 (6 bases). The CDR3 is 18 amino acids. Trimming pared 4 bases from V and 4 bases from J, leaving 23 bases between. Germline V lookup: CDR1 MGHRA, CDR2 YSYEKL. CDR3 in DNA: TGCGCCAGCAGCCCGCCCGTCGGGGGCAGGGTGGCAAATCAGCCCCAGCATTTT. Residues: CASSPPVGGRVANQPQHF.

Comments on this clonotype: This may arise from a read error, as a much more abundant clone is one base away. The chain uses TRBV9 and TRBJ1-1, with D tentatively TRBD1 (6 bases). This CDR3 is 14 amino acids long. Trimming took off 5 bases at V and 0 bases at J, with 11 bases between the two ends. Germline V gives CDR1 SGDLS, CDR2 YYNGEE. The CDR3 region has the DNA TGTGCCAGCAGGTACTGGGGGCTGAACACTGAAGCTTTCTTT. As protein: CASRYWGLNTEAFF.